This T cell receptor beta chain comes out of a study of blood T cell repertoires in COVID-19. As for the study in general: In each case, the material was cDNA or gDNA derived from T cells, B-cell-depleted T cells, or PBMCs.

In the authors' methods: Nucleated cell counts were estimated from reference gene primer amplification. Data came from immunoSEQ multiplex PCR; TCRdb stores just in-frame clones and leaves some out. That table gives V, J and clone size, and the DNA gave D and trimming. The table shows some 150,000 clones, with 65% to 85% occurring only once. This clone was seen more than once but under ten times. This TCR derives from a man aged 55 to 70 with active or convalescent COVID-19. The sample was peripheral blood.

This CDR3 reads CAWTDRSGYTF. CDR3 DNA sequence: TGTGCCTGGACGGACAGAAGTGGCTACACCTTC. The chain employs TRBV30 and TRBJ1-2; a weak D match, TRBD1 (6 bases). Germline assignment: CDR1 GTSNPN and CDR2 SVGIG (reference sequence). This CDR3 comprises 11 residues. V was trimmed by 4 bases and J by 7 bases, leaving 10 bases between them.